The 7 T cell receptor beta chains presented below share a single source sample, sequenced in a study of cytotoxic CD8 clonotypes in ibrutinib-treated CLL. Clones were read by immunoSEQ multiplex PCR, and TCRdb kept only the in-frame ones, dropping some. The table has over 100,000 clones, 70% to 90% seen once. The sequenced sample was PBMCs, obtained after 24 months of ibrutinib treatment. The receptors come from a human donor with chronic lymphocytic leukemia.

This clone was seen once. V gene TRBV28 combines with J gene TRBJ2-7; D may match TRBD1 or TRBD2 (5 bases each). Between the trimmed V and J ends, which lost 1 base and 3 bases, there was a span of 10 bases. The CDR3 runs to 14 residues. CDR1 is MDHEN and CDR2 is SYDVKM in the germline V gene. This CDR3 reads CASSLYGGNYEQYF. CDR3 nucleotides: TGTGCCAGCAGTTTATATGGGGGAAACTACGAGCAGTACTTC.

This rearrangement joins TRBV5-1 to TRBJ2-5, with TRBD2 identical over 13 bases. The CDR3 runs to 19 residues. Germline V gives CDR1 SGHRS, CDR2 YFSETQ. J was trimmed by 4 bases and V by 6 bases; bases with no gene match: 18. DNA of the CDR3: TGCGCCAGCACTCGGGCTATGTCTTACGGGACTAGCGGGATAGAGACCCAGTACTTC. The encoded protein is CASTRAMSYGTSGIETQYF. The full variable domain, its missing parts supplied by reference TRBV5-1 and TRBJ2-5, is KAGVTQTPRYLIKTRGQQVTLSCSPISGHRSVSWYQQTPGQGLQFLFEYFSETQRNKGNFPGRFSGRQFSNSRSEMNVSTLELGDSALYLCASTRAMSYGTSGIETQYFGPGTRLLVL.

The gene calls are TRBV4-2 and TRBJ1-1, with D possibly TRBD1 on 5 matching bases. The CDR3 has 14 residues. Germline-derived CDR1 and CDR2 are LGHNA and YNFKEQ. Trimming stripped 0 bases from V and 4 bases from J, with 9 bases between. CDR3 protein: CASSQDSGATEAFF. The CDR3 region has the DNA TGTGCCAGCAGCCAAGATTCCGGGGCCACTGAAGCTTTCTTT.

The CDR3 nucleotides are TGTGCCACGCGGACAGGGTCCACTGAAGCTTTCTTT. Translation: CATRTGSTEAFF. The rearrangement links TRBV28 to TRBJ1-1; TRBD1 matches 8 bases. This CDR3 contains 12 residues. The germline V gene encodes CDR1 MDHEN and CDR2 SYDVKM. V lost 10 bases and J lost 4; bases outside the gene matches: 5.

This clone was counted a single time. The genes are TRBV10-3 and TRBJ2-1, with 15 bases aligning to TRBD2. The CDR3 contains 17 residues. Per germline, CDR1 ENHRY and CDR2 SYGVKD. V shed 10 bases and J 3 bases; nucleotides not matched to a gene: 10. The CDR3 loop reads CATYTGLAGGNYNEQFF. CDR3 DNA sequence: TGTGCCACCTACACGGGACTAGCGGGAGGAAACTACAATGAGCAGTTCTTC.

J is TRBJ1-5 and V is TRBV5-4, with a possible D match to TRBD1 (5 bases). The ends were cut back, 3 bases at V and 7 bases at J, with 11 bases in the middle. Germline CDR1 and CDR2: SGHNT and YYREEE (reference sequence). The CDR3 is 13 amino acids. Here the CDR3 reads CASSSREKQPQHF. The CDR3 coding sequence is TGTGCCAGCAGCTCCAGGGAGAAGCAGCCCCAGCATTTT. The whole variable domain, remainder taken from reference TRBV5-4 and TRBJ1-5, is ETGVTQSPTHLIKTRGQQVTLRCSSQSGHNTVSWYQQALGQGPQFIFQYYREEENGRGNFPPRFSGLQFPNYSSELNVNALELDDSALYLCASSSREKQPQHFGDGTRLSIL.

The V call is TRBV7-3, the J call TRBJ2-2, with D possibly TRBD1 on 5 matching bases. Germline CDR1 SGHTA, CDR2 FQGTGA. V was pared by 0 bases and J by 2 bases, with 16 bases between. There are 18 residues in the CDR3. The CDR3 nucleotides read TGTGCCAGCAGCTTAACAAGATCACTTGGGGCAAACACCGGGGAGCTGTTTTTT. Residues: CASSLTRSLGANTGELFF.